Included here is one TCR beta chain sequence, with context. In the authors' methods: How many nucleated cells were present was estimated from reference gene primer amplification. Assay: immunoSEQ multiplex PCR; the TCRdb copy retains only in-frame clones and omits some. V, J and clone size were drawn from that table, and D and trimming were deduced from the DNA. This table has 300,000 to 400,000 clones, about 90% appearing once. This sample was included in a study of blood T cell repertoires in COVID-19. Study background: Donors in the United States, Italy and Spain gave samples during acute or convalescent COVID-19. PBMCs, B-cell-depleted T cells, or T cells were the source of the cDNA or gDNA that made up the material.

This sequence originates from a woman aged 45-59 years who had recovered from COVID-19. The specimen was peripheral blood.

CDR3 protein: CASSLGRSVPGELFF. The CDR3 bases are TGTGCCAGCAGCTTGGGCAGGTCCGTGCCCGGGGAGCTGTTTTTT. The chain combines TRBV7-3 with TRBJ2-2; D gene ambiguous. The CDR3 loop spans 15 amino acids. V shed 3 bases and J shed 6 bases, with 14 bases lying between them. Germline CDR1 is SGHTA and CDR2 is FQGTGA.